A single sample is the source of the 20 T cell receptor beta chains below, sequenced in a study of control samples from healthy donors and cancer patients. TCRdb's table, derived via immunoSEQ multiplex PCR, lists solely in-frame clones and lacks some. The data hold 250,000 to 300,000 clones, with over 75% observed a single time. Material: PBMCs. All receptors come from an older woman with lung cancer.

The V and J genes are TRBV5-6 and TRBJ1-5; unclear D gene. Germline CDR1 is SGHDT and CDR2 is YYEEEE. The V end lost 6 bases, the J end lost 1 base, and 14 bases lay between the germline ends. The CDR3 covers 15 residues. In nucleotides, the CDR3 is TGTGCCAGCACTCTGGGAGGGAGGAGCAATCAGCCCCAGCATTTT. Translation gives CASTLGGRSNQPQHF.

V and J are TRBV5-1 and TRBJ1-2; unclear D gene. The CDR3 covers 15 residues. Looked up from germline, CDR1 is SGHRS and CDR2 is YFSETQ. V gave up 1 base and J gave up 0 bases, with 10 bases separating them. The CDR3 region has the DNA TGCGCCAGCAGCTTGTCCCCGGGAGCTAACTATGGCTACACCTTC. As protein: CASSLSPGANYGYTF.

The DNA for the CDR3 is TGTGCCAGCAGCCAACGACAGGGAGCAGATACGCAGTATTTT. Amino acid sequence: CASSQRQGADTQYF. J is TRBJ2-3 and V is TRBV3-1 (or the pseudogene TRBV3-2); 7 nucleotides match TRBD1. J was trimmed by 4 bases and V by 2 bases; bases with no gene match: 3. The germline gives CDR1 LGHDT, CDR2 YNNKEL (reference sequence). The CDR3 consists of 14 residues.

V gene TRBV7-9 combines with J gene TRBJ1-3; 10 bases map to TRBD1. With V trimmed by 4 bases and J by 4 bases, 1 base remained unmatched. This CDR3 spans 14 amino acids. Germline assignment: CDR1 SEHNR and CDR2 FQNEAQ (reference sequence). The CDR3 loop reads CASSSGQGGNTIYF. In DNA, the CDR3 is TGTGCCAGCAGCTCGGGACAGGGGGGAAACACCATATATTTT.

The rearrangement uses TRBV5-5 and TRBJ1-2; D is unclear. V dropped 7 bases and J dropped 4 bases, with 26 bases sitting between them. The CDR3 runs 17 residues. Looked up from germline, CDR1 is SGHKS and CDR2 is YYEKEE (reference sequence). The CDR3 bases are TGTGCCAGCCTCGCGGGGAGGACTTATAACGCGGTCTATGGCTACACCTTC. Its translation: CASLAGRTYNAVYGYTF.

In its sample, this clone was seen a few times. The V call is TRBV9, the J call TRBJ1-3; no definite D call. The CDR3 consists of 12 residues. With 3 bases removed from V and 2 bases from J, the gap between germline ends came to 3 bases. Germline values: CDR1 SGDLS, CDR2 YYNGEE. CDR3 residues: CASSATGNTIYF. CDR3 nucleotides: TGTGCCAGCAGCGCGACTGGAAACACCATATATTTT.

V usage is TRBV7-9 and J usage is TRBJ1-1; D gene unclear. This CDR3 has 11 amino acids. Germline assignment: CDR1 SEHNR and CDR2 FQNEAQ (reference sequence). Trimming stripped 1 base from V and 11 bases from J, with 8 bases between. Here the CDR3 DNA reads TGTGCCAGCAGCTTAGGAGGAGGTGCTTTCTTT. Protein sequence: CASSLGGGAFF.

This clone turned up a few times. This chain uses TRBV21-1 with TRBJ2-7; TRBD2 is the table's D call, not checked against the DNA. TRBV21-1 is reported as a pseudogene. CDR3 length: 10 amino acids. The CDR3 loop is CASTPYEQYF. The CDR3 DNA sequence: TGTGCCAGCACTCCCTACGAGCAGTACTTC.

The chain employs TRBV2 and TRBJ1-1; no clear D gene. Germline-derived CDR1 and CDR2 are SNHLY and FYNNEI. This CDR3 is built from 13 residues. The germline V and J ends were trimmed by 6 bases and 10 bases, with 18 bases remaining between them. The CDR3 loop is CASRADLPGGAFF. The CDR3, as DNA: TGTGCCAGCAGGGCAGACCTACCCGGCGGAGCTTTCTTT.

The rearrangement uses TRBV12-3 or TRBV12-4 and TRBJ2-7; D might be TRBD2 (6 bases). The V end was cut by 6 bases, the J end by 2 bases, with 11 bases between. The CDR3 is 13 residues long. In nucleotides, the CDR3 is TGTGCCAGCAGCCCCGGGACTCCCTACGAGCAGTACTTC. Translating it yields CASSPGTPYEQYF.

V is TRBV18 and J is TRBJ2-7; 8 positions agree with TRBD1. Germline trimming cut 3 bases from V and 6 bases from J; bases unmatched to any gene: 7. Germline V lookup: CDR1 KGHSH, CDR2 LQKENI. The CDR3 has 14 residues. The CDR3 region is CASSPPGQVFEQYF. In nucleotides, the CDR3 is TGTGCCAGCTCACCCCCGGGACAGGTTTTCGAGCAGTACTTC.

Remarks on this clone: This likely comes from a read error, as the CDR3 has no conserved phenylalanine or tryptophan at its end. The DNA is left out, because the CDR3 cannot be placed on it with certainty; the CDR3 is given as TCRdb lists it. CDR3 sequence: CSAREGSNLSL. The V and J genes are TRBV20-1 and TRBJ1-4. The germline V gene has CDR1 DFQATT and CDR2 SNEGSKA (reference sequence). The CDR3 comprises 11 residues, both ends counted.

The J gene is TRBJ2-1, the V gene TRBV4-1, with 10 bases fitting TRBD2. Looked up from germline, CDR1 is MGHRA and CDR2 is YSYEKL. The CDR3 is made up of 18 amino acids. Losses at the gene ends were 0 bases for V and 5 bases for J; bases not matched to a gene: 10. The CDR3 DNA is TGCGCCAGCAGCCAAGATGTAGGGCTAGCGGGAGTGAACAATGAGCAGTTCTTC. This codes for CASSQDVGLAGVNNEQFF.

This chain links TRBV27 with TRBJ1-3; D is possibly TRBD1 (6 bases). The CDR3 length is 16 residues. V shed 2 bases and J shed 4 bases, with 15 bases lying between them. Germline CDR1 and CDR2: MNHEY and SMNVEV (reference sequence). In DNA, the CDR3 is TGTGCCAGCAGTTTAAAGGGGGGCTTCACCGGAAACACCATATATTTT. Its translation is CASSLKGGFTGNTIYF.

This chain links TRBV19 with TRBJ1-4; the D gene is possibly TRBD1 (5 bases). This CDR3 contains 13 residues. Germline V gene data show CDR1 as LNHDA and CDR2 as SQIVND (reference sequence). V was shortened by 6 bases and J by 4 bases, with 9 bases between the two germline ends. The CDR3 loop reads CASRGDYNEKLFF. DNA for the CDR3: TGTGCCAGTAGGGGGGACTATAATGAAAAACTGTTTTTT. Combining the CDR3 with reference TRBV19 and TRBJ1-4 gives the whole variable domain DGGITQSPKYLFRKEGQNVTLSCEQNLNHDAMYWYRQDPGQGLRLIYYSQIVNDFQKGDIAEGYSVSREKKESFPLTVTSAQKNPTAFYLCASRGDYNEKLFFGSGTQLSVL.

CDR3 loop: CASSPPGAPNTEAFF. In DNA, the CDR3 is TGTGCCAGCTCACCGCCAGGGGCCCCGAACACTGAAGCTTTCTTT. This chain connects TRBV18 to TRBJ1-1, with D possibly matching TRBD1 (6 bases). Germline values: CDR1 KGHSH, CDR2 LQKENI. V gave up 3 bases and J gave up 1 base, with 12 bases separating them. This CDR3 contains 15 residues.

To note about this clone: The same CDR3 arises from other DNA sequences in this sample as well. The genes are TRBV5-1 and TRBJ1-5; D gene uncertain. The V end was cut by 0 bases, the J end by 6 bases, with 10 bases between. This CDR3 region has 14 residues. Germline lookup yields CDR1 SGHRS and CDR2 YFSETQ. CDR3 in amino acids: CASSLGAGGQPQHF. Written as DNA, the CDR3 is TGCGCCAGCAGCTTGGGGGCAGGCGGTCAGCCCCAGCATTTT.

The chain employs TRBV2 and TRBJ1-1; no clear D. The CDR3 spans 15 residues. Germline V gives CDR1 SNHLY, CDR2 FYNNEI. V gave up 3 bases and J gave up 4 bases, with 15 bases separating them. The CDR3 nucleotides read TGTGCCAGCAGTGACCCCCCCTCAGGTTTCACTGAAGCTTTCTTT. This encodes CASSDPPSGFTEAFF.

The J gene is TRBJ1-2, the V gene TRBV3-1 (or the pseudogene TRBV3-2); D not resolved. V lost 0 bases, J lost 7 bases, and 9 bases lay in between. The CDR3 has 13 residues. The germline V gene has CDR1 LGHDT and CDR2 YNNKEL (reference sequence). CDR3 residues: CASSQDPRSGYTF. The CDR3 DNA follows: TGTGCCAGCAGCCAAGATCCGCGGTCTGGCTACACCTTC.

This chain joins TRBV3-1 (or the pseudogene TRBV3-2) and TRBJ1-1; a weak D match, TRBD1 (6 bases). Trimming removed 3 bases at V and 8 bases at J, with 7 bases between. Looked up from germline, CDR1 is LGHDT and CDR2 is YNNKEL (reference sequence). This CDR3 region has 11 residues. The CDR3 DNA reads TGTGCCAGCAGCCAGGGGGCCGAAGCTTTCTTT. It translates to CASSQGAEAFF.